A single sample gave rise to the 4 T cell receptor beta chains below, sequenced in a study of breast tumors, draining lymph nodes, adjacent tissues. TCRdb used MiXCR to reprocess the multiplex PCR reads, holding one entry per CDR3 protein. This sample has approximately 280,000 distinct CDR3 sequences, with more than 30% found just once. Samples came from axillary lymph nodes draining the breast cancer. Sample: axillary lymph node tissue. The receptor set was obtained from a female donor with breast cancer. Some clones in this sample may be carry-over from other donors' samples.

This clonotype showed up many times. The chain is built from TRBV10-2 and TRBJ2-2, with TRBD2 matching 8 bases. The germline V gene encodes CDR1 WSHSY and CDR2 SAAADI. V shed 6 bases and J 8 bases; nucleotides not matched to a gene: 5. The length of the CDR3 is 13 residues. The CDR3 protein is CASRDSGTGELFF. CDR3 coding DNA: TGCGCCAGCAGGGATAGCGGGACTGGGGAGCTGTTTTTT.

For this clonotype: A much larger clone differs from this one at a single base, so this may be a read error. The chain recombines TRBV12-3 or TRBV12-4 with TRBJ2-6; possibly TRBD1 for D (5 bases). This CDR3 has 14 amino acids. The CDR3 sequence is CVSTPGTGANVLTF. The CDR3, as DNA: TGTGTCAGCACCCCAGGGACTGGGGCCAACGTCCTGACTTTC.

In regard to this clonotype: Being one base from a much bigger clone, this may be a read error. The rearrangement links TRBV6-5 to TRBJ2-2, with D uncertain. The germline CDR1 and CDR2 sequences are MNHEY and SVGAGI. The CDR3 is 15 amino acids. With 11 bases removed from V and 8 bases from J, the gap between germline ends came to 24 bases. CDR3 in amino acids: CAGIRRQDLRGELFF. CDR3 DNA: TGTGCCGGCATCCGAAGGCAGGACCTCAGAGGGGAGCTGTTTTTT.

As concerns this clonotype: A much more abundant neighbour one base away suggests this may be a read error. The J gene is TRBJ1-2, the V gene TRBV12-3 or TRBV12-4, with D unresolved. The CDR3 has 15 residues. As DNA, the CDR3 is TGTGCCAGCAGTTTAGTATCGGGAGCGAGTAATGGCTACCCCTTC. It yields the protein CASSLVSGASNGYPF.